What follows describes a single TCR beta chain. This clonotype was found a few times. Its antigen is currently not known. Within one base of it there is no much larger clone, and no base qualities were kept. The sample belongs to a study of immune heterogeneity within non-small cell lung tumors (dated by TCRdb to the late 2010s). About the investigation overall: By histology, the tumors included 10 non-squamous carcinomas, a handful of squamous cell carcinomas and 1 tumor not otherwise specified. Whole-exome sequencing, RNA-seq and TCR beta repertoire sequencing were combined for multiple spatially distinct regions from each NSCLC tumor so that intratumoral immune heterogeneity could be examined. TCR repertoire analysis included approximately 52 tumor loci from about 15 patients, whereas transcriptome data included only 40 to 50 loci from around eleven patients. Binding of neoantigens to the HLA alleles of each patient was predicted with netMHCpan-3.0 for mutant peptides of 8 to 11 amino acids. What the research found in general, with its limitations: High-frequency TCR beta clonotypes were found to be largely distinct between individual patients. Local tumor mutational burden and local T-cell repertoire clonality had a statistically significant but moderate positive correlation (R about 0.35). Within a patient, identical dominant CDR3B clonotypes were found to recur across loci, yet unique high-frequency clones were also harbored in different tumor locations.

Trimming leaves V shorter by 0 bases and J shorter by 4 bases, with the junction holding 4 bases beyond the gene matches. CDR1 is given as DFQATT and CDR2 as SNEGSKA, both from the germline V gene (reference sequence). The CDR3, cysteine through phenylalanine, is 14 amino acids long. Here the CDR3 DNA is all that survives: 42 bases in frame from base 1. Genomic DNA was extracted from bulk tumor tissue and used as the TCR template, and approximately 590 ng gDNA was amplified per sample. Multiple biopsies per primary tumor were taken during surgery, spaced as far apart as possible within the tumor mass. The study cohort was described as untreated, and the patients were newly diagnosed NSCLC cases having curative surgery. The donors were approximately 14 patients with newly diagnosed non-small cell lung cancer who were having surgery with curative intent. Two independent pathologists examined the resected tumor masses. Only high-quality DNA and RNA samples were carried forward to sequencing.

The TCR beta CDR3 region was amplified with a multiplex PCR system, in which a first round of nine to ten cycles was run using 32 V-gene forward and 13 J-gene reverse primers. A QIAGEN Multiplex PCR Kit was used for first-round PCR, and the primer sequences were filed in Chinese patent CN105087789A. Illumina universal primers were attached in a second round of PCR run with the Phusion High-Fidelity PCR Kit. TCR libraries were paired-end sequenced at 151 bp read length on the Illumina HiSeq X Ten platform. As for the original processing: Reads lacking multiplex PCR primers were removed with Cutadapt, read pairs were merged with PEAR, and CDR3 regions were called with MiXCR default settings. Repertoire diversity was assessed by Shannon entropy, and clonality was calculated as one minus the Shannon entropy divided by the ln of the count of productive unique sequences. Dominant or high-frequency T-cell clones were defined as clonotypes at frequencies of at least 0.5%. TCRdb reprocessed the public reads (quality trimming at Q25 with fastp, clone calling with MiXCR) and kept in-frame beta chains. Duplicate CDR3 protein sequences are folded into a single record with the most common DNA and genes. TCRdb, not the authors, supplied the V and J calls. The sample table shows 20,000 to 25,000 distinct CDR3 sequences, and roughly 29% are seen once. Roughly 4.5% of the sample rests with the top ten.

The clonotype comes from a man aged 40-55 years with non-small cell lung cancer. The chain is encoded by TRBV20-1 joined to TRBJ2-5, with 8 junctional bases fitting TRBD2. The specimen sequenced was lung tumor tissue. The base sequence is TGCAGTGCTAGAGATTACGCGGGAGGAGAGACCCAGTACTTC. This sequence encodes CSARDYAGGETQYF.